Included here is one T cell receptor (beta chain) sequence, with context. V lost 3 bases and J 3 bases, leaving 18 bases between the germline ends. Germline assignment: CDR1 MDHEN and CDR2 SYDVKM. The CDR3 extends over 17 amino acids. Generated by immunoSEQ multiplex PCR, the TCRdb table keeps only in-frame clones and is missing some. The table shows about 43,000 clones, with roughly 88% occurring only once. The entry originates in a study of T cell changes during pregnancy in multiple sclerosis. The sequence derives from a female donor with multiple sclerosis, enrolled in a pregnancy study. The rearrangement links TRBV28 to TRBJ1-5, with D tentatively TRBD1 (5 bases). The source material was PBMCs (not recorded whether the cells were cultured). The CDR3, as DNA: TGTGCCAGCAGTTTCCAGAAGGCGGGGCGTCCCAATCAGCCCCAGCATTTT. Translation: CASSFQKAGRPNQPQHF.